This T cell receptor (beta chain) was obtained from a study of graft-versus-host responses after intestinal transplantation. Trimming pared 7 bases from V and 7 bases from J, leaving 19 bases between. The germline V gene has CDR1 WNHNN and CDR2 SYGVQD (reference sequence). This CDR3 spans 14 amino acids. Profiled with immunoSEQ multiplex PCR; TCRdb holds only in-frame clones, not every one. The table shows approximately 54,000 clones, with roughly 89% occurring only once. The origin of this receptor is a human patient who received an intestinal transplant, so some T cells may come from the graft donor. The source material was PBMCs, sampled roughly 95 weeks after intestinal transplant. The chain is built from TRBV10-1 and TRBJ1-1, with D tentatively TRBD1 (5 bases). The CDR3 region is CASTPERGVSEAFF. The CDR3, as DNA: TGCGCCAGCACCCCCGAGAGAGGGGTTAGTGAAGCTTTCTTT.